The 5 T cell receptor beta chains presented below share a single source sample, sequenced in a study of shared clonotypes between healthy human individuals (dated by TCRdb to between 2020 and 2021). Libraries were constructed by the immunoSEQ multiplex PCR assay. TCRdb took this table from immuneACCESS and kept in-frame rearrangements with V and J called. Such tables lack part of the clones; where checked against another copy, unresolved V genes explain under half of the gap, and the rest is unexplained. The table for this sample lists under 2,500,000 clones; around 95% of them were counted only once. The ten largest make up around 0.13% of the sample. The sequenced sample consisted of naive CD4+ T cells sorted from blood. Sample cell subset or site, as interpreted from the label and publication: CD45RA+ positively selected. Receptor source: a man aged 18 to 30 in good health.

This chain connects TRBV25-1 to TRBJ2-5, with 9 bases matching TRBD1. CDR1 MGHDK and CDR2 SYGVNS come from the germline V gene. The trim removed 3 bases at V and 6 bases at J, leaving 5 bases unmatched. This CDR3 has 14 amino acids. The CDR3 DNA follows: TGTGCCAGCAGTGAGGGACAGGGTTGGAAGACCCAGTACTTC. It specifies CASSEGQGWKTQYF. The full variable domain, completed using reference TRBV25-1 and TRBJ2-5, is EADIYQTPRYLVIGTGKKITLECSQTMGHDKMYWYQQDPGMELHLIHYSYGVNSTEKGDLSSESTVSRIRTEHFPLTLESARPSHTSQYLCASSEGQGWKTQYFGPGTRLLVL.

This rearrangement joins TRBV6-1 to TRBJ2-1; a weak D match, TRBD2 (5 bases). Germline lookup yields CDR1 MNHNS and CDR2 SASEGT. CDR3 length: 13 amino acids. Trimming took off 5 bases at V and 5 bases at J, with 10 bases between the two ends. CDR3 in DNA: TGTGCCAGCAGTCTACTAGGGCACAATGAGCAGTTCTTC. Translating gives CASSLLGHNEQFF.

J is TRBJ2-2 and V is TRBV27; weak D call: TRBD2 (6 bases). V lost 5 bases, J lost 4 bases, and 14 bases lay in between. Germline V gives CDR1 MNHEY, CDR2 SMNVEV (reference sequence). The CDR3 runs 15 residues. This chain's CDR3 is CASSGTGSITGELFF. As DNA, the CDR3 is TGTGCCAGCAGTGGAACCGGGAGTATCACCGGGGAGCTGTTTTTT.

The chain carries TRBV19 and TRBJ1-1, with a possible D match to TRBD1 (5 bases). CDR1 LNHDA and CDR2 SQIVND come from the germline V gene (reference sequence). CDR3 length: 11 residues. V gave up 8 bases and J gave up 3 bases, with 7 bases separating them. The DNA of the CDR3 is TGTGCCAGTTCAGGGTACACTGAAGCTTTCTTT. Protein product: CASSGYTEAFF.

CDR3 region: CASSVGDRVGNTIYF. In DNA, the CDR3 is TGTGCCAGTAGTGTGGGGGATCGAGTTGGAAACACCATATATTTT. This chain connects TRBV19 to TRBJ1-3; TRBD1 might be the D (5 bases). This CDR3 is built from 15 residues. Germline CDR1 reads LNHDA; CDR2 reads SQIVND (reference sequence). V dropped 5 bases and J dropped 3 bases, with 14 bases sitting between them.